This TCR beta chain was sequenced for a study of identifying expanded T cells in peripheral blood. General observations from the study: Approximately 2-week clone count variance significantly increased as total template count grew. Differentially abundant clones: about 1.3 between replicates, 15 to 17 at two to three weeks, around 20 at four.

Comment on this clone: The antigen is not known.

The CDR3 loop spans 14 amino acids. Germline V gives CDR1 SGHAT, CDR2 FQNNGV. After removal of 1 base from V and 1 base from J, the junction contained 0 bases not matched to a gene. Libraries were prepared by immunoSEQ multiplex PCR; TCRdb keeps only in-frame clonotypes and omits some of them. The sample yields around 70,000 clones, approximately 87% seen once. Healthy donors had no documented immune events, such as infections, while sampled. The V call is TRBV11-2, the J call TRBJ1-1, with 7 bases matching TRBD1. The TCR comes from a person aged 18 to 75 in good health. Sequencing input: blood. The CDR3 here is CASSLGTGNTEAFF. The CDR3 nucleotides read TGTGCCAGCAGCTTAGGGACAGGGAACACTGAAGCTTTCTTT.